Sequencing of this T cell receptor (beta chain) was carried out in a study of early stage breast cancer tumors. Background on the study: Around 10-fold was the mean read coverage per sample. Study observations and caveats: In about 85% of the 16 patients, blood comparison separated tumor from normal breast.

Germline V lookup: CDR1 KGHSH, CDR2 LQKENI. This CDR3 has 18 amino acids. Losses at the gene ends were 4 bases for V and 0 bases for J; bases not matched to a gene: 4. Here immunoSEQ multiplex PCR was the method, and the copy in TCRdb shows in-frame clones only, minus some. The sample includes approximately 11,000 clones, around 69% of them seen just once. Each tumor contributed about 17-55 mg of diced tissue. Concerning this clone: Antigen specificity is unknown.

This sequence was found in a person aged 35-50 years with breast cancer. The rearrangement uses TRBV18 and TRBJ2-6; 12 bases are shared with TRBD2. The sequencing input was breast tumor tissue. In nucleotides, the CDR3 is TGTGCCAGCTCACGCCTGACTAGCGGGAGCTCTGGGGCCAACGTCCTGACTTTC. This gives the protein CASSRLTSGSSGANVLTF.